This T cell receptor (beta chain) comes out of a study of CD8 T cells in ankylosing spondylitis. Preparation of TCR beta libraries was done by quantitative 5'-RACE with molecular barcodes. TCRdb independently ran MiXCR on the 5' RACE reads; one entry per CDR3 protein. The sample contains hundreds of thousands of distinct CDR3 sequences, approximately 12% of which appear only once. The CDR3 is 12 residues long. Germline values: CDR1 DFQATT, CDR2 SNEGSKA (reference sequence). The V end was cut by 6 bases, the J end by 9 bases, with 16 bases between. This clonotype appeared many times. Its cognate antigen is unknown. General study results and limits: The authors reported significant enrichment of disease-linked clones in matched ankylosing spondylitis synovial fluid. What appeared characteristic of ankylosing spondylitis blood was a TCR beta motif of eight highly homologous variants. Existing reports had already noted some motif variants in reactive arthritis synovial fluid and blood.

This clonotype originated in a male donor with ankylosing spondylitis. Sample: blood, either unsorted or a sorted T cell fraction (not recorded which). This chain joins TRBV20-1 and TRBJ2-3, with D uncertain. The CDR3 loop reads CSATRTAGTQYF. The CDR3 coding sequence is TGCAGTGCCACGCGGACCGCTGGGACGCAGTATTTT.